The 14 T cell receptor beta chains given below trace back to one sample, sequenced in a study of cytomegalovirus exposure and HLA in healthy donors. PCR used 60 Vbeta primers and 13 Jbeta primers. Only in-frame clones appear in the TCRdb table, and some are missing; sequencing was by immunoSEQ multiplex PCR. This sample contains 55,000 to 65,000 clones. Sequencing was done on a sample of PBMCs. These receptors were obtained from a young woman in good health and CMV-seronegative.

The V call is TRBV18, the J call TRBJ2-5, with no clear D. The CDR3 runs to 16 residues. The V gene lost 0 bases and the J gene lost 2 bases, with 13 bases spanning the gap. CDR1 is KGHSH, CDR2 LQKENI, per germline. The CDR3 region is CASSPPRGTGQETQYF. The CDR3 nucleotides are TGTGCCAGCTCACCACCGAGAGGCACTGGGCAAGAGACCCAGTACTTC.

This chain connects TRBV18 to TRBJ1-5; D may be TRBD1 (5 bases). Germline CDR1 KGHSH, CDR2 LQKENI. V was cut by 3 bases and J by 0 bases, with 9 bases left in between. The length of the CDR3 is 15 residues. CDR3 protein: CASSPQGYSNQPQHF. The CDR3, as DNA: TGTGCCAGCTCACCGCAGGGATATAGCAATCAGCCCCAGCATTTT.

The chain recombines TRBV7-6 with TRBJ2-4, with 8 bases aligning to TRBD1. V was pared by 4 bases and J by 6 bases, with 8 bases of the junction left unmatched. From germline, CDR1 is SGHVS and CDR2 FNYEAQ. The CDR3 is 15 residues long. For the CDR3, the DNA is TGTGCCAGCAGCTCAATCAGGGGGCAAGGAAACATTCAGTACTTC. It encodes CASSSIRGQGNIQYF.

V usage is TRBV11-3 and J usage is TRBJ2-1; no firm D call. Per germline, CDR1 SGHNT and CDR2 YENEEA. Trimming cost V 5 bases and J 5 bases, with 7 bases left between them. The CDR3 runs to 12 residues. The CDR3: CASSENDNEQFF. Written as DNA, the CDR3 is TGTGCCAGCAGCGAGAACGACAATGAGCAGTTCTTC.

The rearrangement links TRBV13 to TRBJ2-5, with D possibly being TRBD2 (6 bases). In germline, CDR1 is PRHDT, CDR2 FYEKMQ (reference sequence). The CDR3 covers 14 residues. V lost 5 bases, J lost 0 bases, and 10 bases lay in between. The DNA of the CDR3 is TGTGCCAGCAGCCCCCCGGGGGACCAAGAGACCCAGTACTTC. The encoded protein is CASSPPGDQETQYF.

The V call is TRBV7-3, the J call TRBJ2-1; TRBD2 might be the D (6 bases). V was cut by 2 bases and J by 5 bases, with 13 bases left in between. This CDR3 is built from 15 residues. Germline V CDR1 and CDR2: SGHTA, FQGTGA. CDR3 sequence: CASSLPGRGNNEQFF. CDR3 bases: TGTGCCAGCAGCTTACCGGGCCGGGGGAACAATGAGCAGTTCTTC.

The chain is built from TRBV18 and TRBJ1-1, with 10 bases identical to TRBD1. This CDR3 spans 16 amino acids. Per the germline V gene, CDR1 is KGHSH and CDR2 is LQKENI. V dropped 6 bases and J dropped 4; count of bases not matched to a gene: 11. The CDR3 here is CASSPIRQGAATEAFF. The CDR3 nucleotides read TGTGCCAGCTCTCCTATTCGACAGGGGGCTGCCACTGAAGCTTTCTTT.

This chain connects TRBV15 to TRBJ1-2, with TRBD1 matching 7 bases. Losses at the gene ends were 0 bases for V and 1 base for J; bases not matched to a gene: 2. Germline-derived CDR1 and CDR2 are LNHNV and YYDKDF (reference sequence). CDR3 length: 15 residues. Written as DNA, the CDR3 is TGTGCCACCAGCAGAGACACAGGGGTTAACTATGGCTACACCTTC. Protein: CATSRDTGVNYGYTF.

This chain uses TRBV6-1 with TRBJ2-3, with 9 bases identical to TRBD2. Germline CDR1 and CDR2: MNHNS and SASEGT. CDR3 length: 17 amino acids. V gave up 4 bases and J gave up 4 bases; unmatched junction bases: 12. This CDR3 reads CASSVRAGGGSADTQYF. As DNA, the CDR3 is TGTGCCAGCAGTGTCAGAGCGGGAGGCGGGTCTGCAGATACGCAGTATTTT.

DNA of the CDR3: TGTGCCAGCAGCTCGGGGACTAGCGGGAGTGAGCAGTACTTC. This sequence encodes CASSSGTSGSEQYF. The chain combines TRBV11-2 with TRBJ2-7; 14 bases are shared with TRBD2. V gave up 4 bases and J gave up 7 bases; unmatched junction bases: 3. CDR3 length equals 14 residues. Germline V gene data show CDR1 as SGHAT and CDR2 as FQNNGV.

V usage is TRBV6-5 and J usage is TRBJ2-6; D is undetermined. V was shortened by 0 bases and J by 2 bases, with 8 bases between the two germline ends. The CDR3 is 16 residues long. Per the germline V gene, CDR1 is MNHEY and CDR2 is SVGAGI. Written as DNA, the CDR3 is TGTGCCAGCAGTTACTCGGGCGCTCCTGGGGCCAACGTCCTGACTTTC. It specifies CASSYSGAPGANVLTF.

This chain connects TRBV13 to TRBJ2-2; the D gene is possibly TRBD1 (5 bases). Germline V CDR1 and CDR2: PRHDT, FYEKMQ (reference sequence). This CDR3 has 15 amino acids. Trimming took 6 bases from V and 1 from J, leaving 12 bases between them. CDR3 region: CASSQGAENTGELFF. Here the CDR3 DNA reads TGTGCCAGCAGTCAGGGCGCGGAGAACACCGGGGAGCTGTTTTTT.

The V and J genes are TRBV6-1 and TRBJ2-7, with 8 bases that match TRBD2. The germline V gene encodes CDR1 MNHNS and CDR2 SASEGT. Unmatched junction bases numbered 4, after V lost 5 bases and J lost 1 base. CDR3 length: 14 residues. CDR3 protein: CASSSSSGSYEQYF. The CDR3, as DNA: TGTGCCAGCAGTTCGTCTAGCGGGTCCTACGAGCAGTACTTC.

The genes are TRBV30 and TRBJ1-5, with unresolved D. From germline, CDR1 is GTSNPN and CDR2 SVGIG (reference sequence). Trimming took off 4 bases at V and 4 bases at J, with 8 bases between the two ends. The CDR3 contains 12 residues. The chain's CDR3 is CAWNSDNQPQHF. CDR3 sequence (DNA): TGTGCCTGGAACAGTGATAATCAGCCCCAGCATTTT.